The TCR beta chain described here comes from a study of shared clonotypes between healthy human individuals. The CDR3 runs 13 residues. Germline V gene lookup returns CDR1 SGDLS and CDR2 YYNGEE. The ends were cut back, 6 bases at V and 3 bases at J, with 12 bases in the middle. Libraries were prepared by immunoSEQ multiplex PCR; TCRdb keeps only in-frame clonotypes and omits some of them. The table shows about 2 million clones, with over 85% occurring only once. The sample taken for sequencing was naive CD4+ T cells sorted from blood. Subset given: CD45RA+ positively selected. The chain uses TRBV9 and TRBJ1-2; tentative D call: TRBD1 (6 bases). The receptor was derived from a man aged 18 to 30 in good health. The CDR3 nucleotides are TGTGCCAGCACCGAGGGGGTAGACTATGGCTACACCTTC. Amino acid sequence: CASTEGVDYGYTF.